Listed here are 9 T cell receptor beta chains from one sample, sequenced in a study of tumor and adjacent non-tumor tissue in lung cancer. Three rounds of nested PCR, following a modified ARM-PCR protocol, produced the TCRbeta library. TCRdb fed the multiplex PCR reads into MiXCR, producing one record per CDR3 protein. The profile shows more than 120,000 distinct CDR3 sequences, approximately 66% of them singletons. RNA was extracted from bulk tissue without any cell sorting. The specimen sequenced was lung tumor tissue. The receptors were sampled from a man aged 55 to 70 with small cell lung cancer.

Of note for this clonotype: Germline is not matched at one junction end, which may reflect a read error. The chain has TRBV20-1 and TRBJ2-1, with TRBD2 matching 8 bases. This CDR3 contains 17 residues. In germline, CDR1 is DFQATT, CDR2 SNEGSKA (reference sequence). The CDR3 spells CSATVEVGTRSLNEQFF. CDR3 coding DNA: TGTAGTGCTACAGTGGAAGTTGGGACTAGAAGTCTCAATGAACAGTTCTTC.

Concerning this clonotype itself: Since no conserved phenylalanine or tryptophan closes the CDR3, a read error is the likely cause. V and J are TRBV12-3 or TRBV12-4 and TRBJ2-2; tentative D call: TRBD1 (6 bases). Trimming removed 5 bases at V and 5 bases at J, with 9 bases between. The CDR3 sequence is 13 residues long. CDR3 DNA: TGTGCCAGCAGTCTAGGGGGAACCGGGGAGCTGTTTTCT. Encoded protein: CASSLGGTGELFS.

This clonotype was seen only once. One end of the junction varies from germline; a read error may be responsible. The rearrangement links TRBV5-1 to TRBJ2-1, with a possible D match to TRBD1 (5 bases). CDR1 SGHRS and CDR2 YFSETQ come from the germline V gene. The CDR3 is 15 amino acids. The CDR3 reads CASSGGANLYIEQFF. The CDR3 nucleotides read TGCGCCAGCAGCGGTGGGGCTAATCTCTACATTGAGCAGTTCTTC.

This clonotype was detected a few times. The rearrangement links TRBV10-3 to TRBJ2-3, with TRBD1 identical over 7 bases. The ends lost 2 bases at V and 11 bases at J; junction bases unmatched: 4. This CDR3 comprises 12 residues. CDR1 is ENHRY and CDR2 is SYGVKD in the germline V gene. The CDR3, as DNA: TGTGCCATCAGTGAGCAGACAGGGTGGCAGTATTTT. Its protein is CAISEQTGWQYF.

Points on this clonotype: Since a much larger clone is just one base distant, this may be a read error. In this CDR3 the conserved last residue, phenylalanine or tryptophan, is missing, so a read error is likely. This chain uses TRBV10-2 with TRBJ2-3; 8 bases are a match to TRBD2. The CDR3 runs 15 residues. CDR1 and CDR2 (germline): WSHSY, SAAADI. The ends lost 7 bases at V and 3 bases at J; junction bases unmatched: 9. The CDR3 nucleotides are TGCGCCAGCACGGATTTGGCGGGAGGTACAGATACGCAGTATCTT. Its protein is CASTDLAGGTDTQYL.

Remarks on this clonotype: At one boundary the junction diverges from the germline segment, which might be a read error. The V call is TRBV6-5, the J call TRBJ2-3, with D perhaps being TRBD1 or TRBD2 (5 bases each). Germline V gene sequence: CDR1 MNHEY, CDR2 SVGAGI. CDR3 length equals 15 residues. CDR3 amino acids: CASSYSGTGTDMQYF. In DNA form, the CDR3 reads TGTGCCAGCAGTTACTCCGGGACCGGCACAGATATGCAGTATTTT.

The gene calls are TRBV20-1 and TRBJ2-7, with a tentative D call TRBD1 (6 bases). Trimming removed 3 bases at V and 4 bases at J, with 16 bases between. The germline V gene has CDR1 DFQATT and CDR2 SNEGSKA (reference sequence). This CDR3 spans 14 amino acids. CDR3: CSASTGTRKYEQYF. In DNA form, the CDR3 reads TGCAGTGCTAGCACCGGGACAAGGAAATACGAGCAGTACTTC.

Turning to this clonotype: Since the CDR3 does not end with the conserved phenylalanine or tryptophan, this likely comes from a read error. It is unclear where the CDR3 begins or ends on the DNA, so no DNA is shown, and the CDR3 is as TCRdb lists it. The chain carries TRBV11-3 and TRBJ1-1. A total of 13 residues make up the CDR3, ends included. Germline V gives CDR1 SGHNT, CDR2 YENEEA. CDR3 region: CASSKKGGTETFL.

This clonotype was recorded at least ten times. CDR3 in DNA: TGCGCCAGCAGCCAAGATCTGGAGAGAGCTTTCTTT. Protein sequence: CASSQDLERAFF. V usage is TRBV4-1 and J usage is TRBJ1-1; D not certain. V was clipped by 0 bases and J by 10 bases, with 9 bases between them. Germline V lookup: CDR1 MGHRA, CDR2 YSYEKL. The CDR3 runs 12 residues.